The 24 T cell receptor beta chains given below trace back to one sample, sequenced in a study of blood T cell repertoires in COVID-19. Clones were sequenced by immunoSEQ multiplex PCR, and TCRdb holds only the in-frame ones, with some missing. This table holds 250,000 to 350,000 clones, approximately 90% found once. Material for sequencing was peripheral blood. These receptors came from a woman aged 55-70 years with acute or convalescent COVID-19.

The V gene is TRBV13, the J gene TRBJ2-7; possibly TRBD1 for D (6 bases). The CDR3 is 18 residues long. Germline-derived CDR1 and CDR2 are PRHDT and FYEKMQ (reference sequence). The V gene lost 0 bases and the J gene lost 0 bases, with 18 bases spanning the gap. The CDR3 nucleotides read TGTGCCAGCAGCTTAGGCGGACACAGGGCGAAACCCTCCTACGAGCAGTACTTC. Amino acid sequence: CASSLGGHRAKPSYEQYF.

This clone was picked up a small number of times. The gene calls are TRBV21-1 and TRBJ2-3; the table's D call, TRBD2, was not checked against the DNA. TRBV21-1 is a pseudogene locus. The CDR3 is made up of 14 amino acids. The chain's CDR3 is CASNRGGSTDTQYF. The CDR3 DNA is TGTGCCAGCAATCGGGGGGGAAGCACAGATACGCAGTATTTT.

The gene calls are TRBV6-2 or TRBV6-3 and TRBJ2-4; a weak D match, TRBD1 (6 bases). CDR3 length: 12 amino acids. Trimming removed 6 bases from V and 12 bases from J, with 15 bases in between. CDR1 is MNHEY and CDR2 is SVGEGT in the germline V gene. The CDR3 sequence: CASSRQGSHQYF. The CDR3 nucleotides are TGTGCCAGCAGCCGTCAGGGGTCGCATCAGTACTTC.

The rearrangement links TRBV27 to TRBJ2-5; perhaps TRBD1 as D (5 bases). The CDR3 has 14 amino acids. The ends were cut back, 8 bases at V and 5 bases at J, with 18 bases in the middle. Germline CDR1 and CDR2: MNHEY and SMNVEV (reference sequence). The CDR3 spells CASGRSSKGETQYF. The CDR3 bases are TGTGCCAGCGGCAGGAGCAGCAAGGGGGAGACCCAGTACTTC.

The chain employs TRBV9 and TRBJ2-5, with 9 bases matching TRBD2. The germline V gene encodes CDR1 SGDLS and CDR2 YYNGEE. V shed 0 bases and J 1 base; nucleotides not matched to a gene: 1. This CDR3 is built from 15 residues. In DNA, the CDR3 is TGTGCCAGCAGCGTAGCAGCGGGGGGCCAAGAGACCCAGTACTTC. It is translated as CASSVAAGGQETQYF.

The rearrangement joins TRBV7-6 to TRBJ1-3; 9 bases agree with TRBD1. Germline trimming cut 1 base from V and 4 bases from J; bases unmatched to any gene: 2. The CDR3 has 15 amino acids. Germline values: CDR1 SGHVS, CDR2 FNYEAQ. CDR3 loop: CASSLGQGDGNTIYF. The CDR3 DNA reads as TGTGCCAGCAGCTTAGGACAGGGGGACGGAAACACCATATATTTT.

CDR3 amino acids: CASSVGTANYGYTF. CDR3 coding DNA: TGTGCCAGCAGCGTCGGGACAGCCAACTATGGCTACACCTTC. The chain recombines TRBV5-4 with TRBJ1-2, with TRBD1 identical over 7 bases. Trimming removed 4 bases from V and 2 bases from J; junction bases left unmatched: 5. The CDR3 runs to 14 residues. Germline V gene lookup returns CDR1 SGHNT and CDR2 YYREEE (reference sequence).

The chain joins TRBV5-1 to TRBJ1-6, with D possibly matching TRBD1 (6 bases). Trimming took 2 bases from V and 5 from J, leaving 8 bases between them. The CDR3 totals 14 residues. Germline CDR1 reads SGHRS; CDR2 reads YFSETQ. The CDR3 sequence is CASSLGGDNSPLHF. CDR3 nucleotide sequence: TGCGCCAGCAGCTTAGGGGGTGATAATTCACCCCTCCACTTT.

This clone has only one observation. Its ends do not fully match the called genes, so a read error is possible. The rearrangement links TRBV4-3 to TRBJ2-3, with 10 bases identical to TRBD2. The CDR3 length is 18 residues. Germline V gene lookup returns CDR1 LGHNA and CDR2 YSLEER. Written as DNA, the CDR3 is TGCGCCAGCAGCCAAGATACAGCGGGAGGGGAATTCACATATACGCAGTATTTT. As protein: CASSQDTAGGEFTYTQYF.

V and J are TRBV18 and TRBJ2-3, with 8 bases lining up with TRBD2. The CDR3 has 15 amino acids. Germline CDR1 reads KGHSH; CDR2 reads LQKENI. Germline trimming cut 4 bases from V and 0 bases from J; bases unmatched to any gene: 3. The CDR3 loop reads CASSLTSDSTDTQYF. The CDR3 DNA follows: TGTGCCAGCTCACTGACTAGCGACAGCACAGATACGCAGTATTTT.

This chain uses TRBV4-3 with TRBJ2-7; TRBD1 agrees at 8 bases. Germline V gene data show CDR1 as LGHNA and CDR2 as YSLEER. CDR3 size: 15 residues. After removal of 1 base from V and 2 bases from J, the junction contained 4 bases not matched to a gene. Here the CDR3 DNA reads TGCGCCAGCAGCCAAGCGACAGGGGATGCCTACGAGCAGTACTTC. Its protein product is CASSQATGDAYEQYF.

The chain is built from TRBV5-1 and TRBJ1-2; no firm D call. V dropped 4 bases and J dropped 0 bases, with 7 bases sitting between them. Germline V gives CDR1 SGHRS, CDR2 YFSETQ. There are 13 residues in the CDR3. The CDR3 reads CASSKDSNYGYTF. CDR3 in DNA: TGCGCCAGCAGCAAGGACTCTAACTATGGCTACACCTTC.

This chain joins TRBV7-8 and TRBJ2-7; TRBD1 might be the D (5 bases). The V and J ends lost 1 base and 3 bases respectively, with 10 bases between them. CDR1 and CDR2 from the germline V gene are SGHVS and FQNEAQ. The CDR3 is 14 residues long. The CDR3 bases are TGTGCCAGCAGCTTAGAGGGGCGGTACTACGAGCAGTACTTC. As protein: CASSLEGRYYEQYF.

The chain combines TRBV30 with TRBJ1-1, with D tentatively TRBD1 (6 bases). CDR1 is GTSNPN, CDR2 SVGIG, per germline (reference sequence). CDR3 length equals 12 residues. Deletions cut 3 bases from V and 11 bases from J, with 16 bases between. CDR3 sequence (DNA): TGTGCCTGGAGGCAGTCTGGGGGGGCGGCTTTCTTT. Translating gives CAWRQSGGAAFF.

This chain uses TRBV24-1 with TRBJ2-3, with D possibly being TRBD1 (6 bases). Trimming cost V 6 bases and J 0 bases, with 12 bases left between them. Germline V gene sequence: CDR1 KGHDR, CDR2 SFDVKD. This CDR3 has 15 residues. CDR3 bases: TGTGCCACCAGTCCCCGGGACACCAGCACAGATACGCAGTATTTT. It codes for CATSPRDTSTDTQYF.

This clone was seen a handful of times. This rearrangement joins TRBV6-6 to TRBJ2-1; 8 nucleotides align to TRBD1. Per the germline V gene, CDR1 is MNHNY and CDR2 is SVGAGI (reference sequence). CDR3 size: 16 residues. V shed 0 bases and J 12 bases; nucleotides not matched to a gene: 13. In nucleotides, the CDR3 is TGTGCCAGCAGTTACTCAGGACAGGGTTCCCTTGACGCGCAGTTCTTC. Translated, it gives CASSYSGQGSLDAQFF.

The chain uses TRBV6-6 and TRBJ2-7; the D gene is possibly TRBD1 (6 bases). CDR1 is MNHNY and CDR2 is SVGAGI in the germline V gene (reference sequence). This CDR3 is built from 13 residues. Trimming pared 6 bases from V and 2 bases from J, leaving 11 bases between. DNA of the CDR3: TGTGCCAGCAGCCCGGGACACCCCTACGAGCAGTACTTC. Its translation: CASSPGHPYEQYF.

The chain links TRBV7-3 to TRBJ2-2; 10 bases fit TRBD2. The CDR3 sequence is 21 residues long. V was clipped by 5 bases and J by 4 bases; unmatched bases: 22. Germline V CDR1 and CDR2: SGHTA, FQGTGA. The CDR3, as DNA: TGTGCCAGCAGCCCCTTCCTGGCTAGGACTAGCGGCCGGGGGGGCACCGGGGAGCTGTTTTTT. Translating gives CASSPFLARTSGRGGTGELFF.

This clone was seen a few times. The CDR3 nucleotides are TGTGCCAGCAGTTCTGCCGGGACTACCAATTACGAGCAGTACTTC. This sequence encodes CASSSAGTTNYEQYF. This sequence joins TRBV27 and TRBJ2-7; TRBD2 matches at 7 bases. Germline V lookup: CDR1 MNHEY, CDR2 SMNVEV (reference sequence). Trimming took 4 bases from V and 4 from J; bases not matched to a gene: 10. The CDR3 runs to 15 residues.

The count of this clone is one. The chain recombines TRBV3-1 (or the pseudogene TRBV3-2) with TRBJ2-7, with D maybe TRBD1 (7 bases). CDR3 length: 16 amino acids. Trimming stripped 1 base from V and 2 bases from J, with 15 bases between. Looked up from germline, CDR1 is LGHDT and CDR2 is YNNKEL (reference sequence). The CDR3 bases are TGTGCCAGCAGCCAAGTATGGAGGGACAGAGCCTACGAGCAGTACTTC. Amino acids: CASSQVWRDRAYEQYF.

The chain joins TRBV7-9 to TRBJ1-3; 7 nucleotides align to TRBD1. In germline, CDR1 is SEHNR, CDR2 FQNEAQ (reference sequence). This CDR3 has 18 amino acids. V dropped 4 bases and J dropped 0; count of bases not matched to a gene: 12. CDR3 DNA: TGTGCCAGCAGCTGGCGACACGACAGGGATAACTCTGGAAACACCATATATTTT. This sequence encodes CASSWRHDRDNSGNTIYF.

The CDR3 sequence is CASRSADRSSYEQYF. The DNA of the CDR3 is TGTGCCAGCAGGAGCGCGGACAGGAGCTCCTACGAGCAGTACTTC. The J gene is TRBJ2-7, the V gene TRBV28, with 7 bases fitting TRBD1. V shed 6 bases, J shed 0 bases, and the junction held 8 bases outside the gene matches. CDR1 and CDR2 (germline): MDHEN, SYDVKM. The CDR3 consists of 15 residues.

The gene calls are TRBV5-1 and TRBJ2-7; perhaps TRBD2 as D (6 bases). Germline CDR1 reads SGHRS; CDR2 reads YFSETQ. This CDR3 region has 13 residues. V dropped 4 bases and J dropped 5 bases, with 13 bases sitting between them. The CDR3 region is CASSPGGLHEQYF. CDR3 DNA: TGCGCCAGCAGCCCTGGAGGGCTACACGAGCAGTACTTC.

The chain is built from TRBV27 and TRBJ1-5; D remains ambiguous. The CDR3 extends over 14 amino acids. The V gene's germline CDR1 is MNHEY and CDR2 SMNVEV (reference sequence). Trimming removed 5 bases from V and 9 bases from J, with 17 bases in between. CDR3 in amino acids: CASSKMSGLGPQHF. CDR3 coding DNA: TGTGCCAGCAGTAAAATGAGCGGTTTGGGGCCCCAGCATTTT.